This T cell receptor (beta chain) derives from a study of neurological immune-mediated disorders (dated by TCRdb to between 2018 and 2020). With respect to the entire study: The study compared peripheral blood TCR-beta repertoires of HTLV-I-associated myelopathy (HAM/TSP) patients, multiple sclerosis patients and healthy controls using UMI-based sequencing. Alongside PBMC samples, the set of fewer than 110 TCR-beta libraries contained longitudinal samples, technical triplicates, and paired CD4+ and CD8+ T-cell subsets that had been sorted. The cohort included about 70 subjects: some 14 with HAM/TSP, some 34 with multiple sclerosis, and 20 or so healthy controls. Study-level results and caveats: No identical CDR3 amino acid sequences were found to be shared among expanded clones across subjects, suggesting that TCR-beta repertoires were private in all groups. TCR clonal expansion was greatest in HAM/TSP patients and smallest in MS patients, who ranked below even healthy controls.

cDNA was synthesized by template-switch 5'RACE using a primer with a 10-nucleotide random unique molecular identifier that tagged each TCR transcript. Every sequencing run yielded over 170 million TCR-beta sequences covering 15-18 subjects. The RNeasy kit was used to extract total RNA. Using the KAPA Real-time Library Amplification kit, TCR-beta VDJ regions were amplified with primers for the TCR constant region and the 5'RACE anchor. A first PCR added sample indexes and Illumina adaptors, and a second PCR then raised library yield. After Ampure bead purification, the roughly 650 bp TCR product was size-selected on a 2% E-gel SizeSelection system. Before pooling, library quality was checked on a Bioanalyzer, concentration was measured with Qubit, and libraries were quantified with the Kapa Library Quantification kit. Libraries were sequenced paired-end 2 x 150 bp on an Illumina HiSeq 2500. To increase sequence diversity, about 24-32% phiX was spiked into each library pool. The authors' pipeline ran thus. The UMI-based MiGEC pipeline processed quality-filtered reads and removed over 85% of raw TCR sequences during error correction. IMGT germline references were used for aligning VDJ genes, and each clonotype was defined as a unique CDR3 amino acid sequence together with its V-J genes. Clonal expansion, Shannon diversity, and CDR3 relatedness (CalcPairwiseDistances, ClusterSamples) were evaluated with VDJtools, and phylogenetic trees were built with CLCbio workbench. Clones with at least 8 unique UMIs were defined as expanded, with this threshold being based on coefficient-of-variation modelling across technical triplicates. TCRdb redid the processing of the public reads, applying fastp at Q25 and MiXCR, and retained in-frame beta chains. Rows with a matching CDR3 protein are joined into one entry that keeps the most common DNA and genes. These V and J calls are TCRdb output, not the study's own analysis. This sample gives around 13,000 distinct CDR3 sequences in total; 6% to 8% of them show up just once. The leading ten clones occupy roughly a quarter of the sample.

A remark on this clonotype: The specificity of this receptor is unknown. One end of the junction varies from germline; a read error may be responsible.

Blood bank volunteers in Maryland, USA served as the healthy controls. Sorted-subset TCR libraries were prepared from around 1 million sorted CD4+ or CD8+ T cells. PBMCs were separated from peripheral blood using Ficoll-Hypaque density gradient centrifugation and then cryopreserved in liquid nitrogen. Paired sorted CD4+ and CD8+ subsets came from healthy controls, HAM/TSP patients and MS patients. Sequenced input: CD8+ T cells from blood. The sequence was obtained from a woman in her 40s in good health.

The DNA reads as follows: TGTGCCAACAGTCCTCTTACAGCGGGTGGCCAAGAGACCCAGTACTTC. Translated, it reads CANSPLTAGGQETQYF. The rearrangement joined TRBV12-3 or TRBV12-4 to TRBJ2-5; the D segment could be TRBD2, given 6 matching bases. From its cysteine to its phenylalanine, the CDR3 spans 16 amino acids. Of the read, only the CDR3 DNA is kept; its 48 bases are in frame from base 1.